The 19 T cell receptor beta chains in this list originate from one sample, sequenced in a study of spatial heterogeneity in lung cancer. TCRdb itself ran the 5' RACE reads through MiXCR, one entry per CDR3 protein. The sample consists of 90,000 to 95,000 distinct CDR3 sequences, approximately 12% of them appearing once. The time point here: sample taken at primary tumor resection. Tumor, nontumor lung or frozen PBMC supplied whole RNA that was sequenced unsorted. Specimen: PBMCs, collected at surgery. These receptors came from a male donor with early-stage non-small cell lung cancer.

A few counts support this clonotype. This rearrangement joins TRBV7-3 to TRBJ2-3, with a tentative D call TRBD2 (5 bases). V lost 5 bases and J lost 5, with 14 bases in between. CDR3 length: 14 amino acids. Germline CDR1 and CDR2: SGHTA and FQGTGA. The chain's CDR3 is CASSPRAGGDTQYF. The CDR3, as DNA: TGTGCCAGCAGCCCCCGGGCCGGAGGAGATACGCAGTATTTT.

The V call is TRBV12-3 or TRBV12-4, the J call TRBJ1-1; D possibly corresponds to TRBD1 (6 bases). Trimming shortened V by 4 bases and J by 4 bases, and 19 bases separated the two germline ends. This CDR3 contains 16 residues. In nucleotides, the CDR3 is TGTGCCAGCAGTTCAGATCCGCAGGGGAGAATCACTGAAGCTTTCTTT. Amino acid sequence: CASSSDPQGRITEAFF.

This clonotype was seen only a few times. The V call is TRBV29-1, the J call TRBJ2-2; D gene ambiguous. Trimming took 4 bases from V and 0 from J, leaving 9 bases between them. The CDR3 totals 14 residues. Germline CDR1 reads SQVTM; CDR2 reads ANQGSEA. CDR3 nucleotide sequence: TGCAGCGTTGTAGACAACGCGAACACCGGGGAGCTGTTTTTT. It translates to CSVVDNANTGELFF.

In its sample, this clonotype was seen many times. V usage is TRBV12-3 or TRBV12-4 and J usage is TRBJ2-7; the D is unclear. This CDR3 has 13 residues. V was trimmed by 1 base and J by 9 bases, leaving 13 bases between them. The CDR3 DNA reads TGTGCCAGCAGTTTAGGACAAACGAAGTGGCAGTACTTC. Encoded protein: CASSLGQTKWQYF.

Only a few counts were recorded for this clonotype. The CDR3 DNA is TGTGCCAGCAGCGTGTCAGGGGTCGGTGAGCAGTTCTTC. This gives the protein CASSVSGVGEQFF. This sequence joins TRBV7-9 and TRBJ2-1, with D possibly being TRBD1 (6 bases). This CDR3 is built from 13 residues. V was pared by 5 bases and J by 9 bases, with 14 bases between. In germline, CDR1 is SEHNR, CDR2 FQNEAQ (reference sequence).

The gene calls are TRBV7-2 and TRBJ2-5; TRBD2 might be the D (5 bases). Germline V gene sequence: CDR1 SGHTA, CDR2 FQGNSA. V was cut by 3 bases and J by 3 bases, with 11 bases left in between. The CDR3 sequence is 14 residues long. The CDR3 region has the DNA TGTGCCAGCAGCTTGCGAGCGGCAAAAGAGACCCAGTACTTC. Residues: CASSLRAAKETQYF.

CDR3 coding DNA: TGTGCCAGCAGTGATGGGACTAGCGGGGTCTACGAGCAGTACTTC. Amino acid sequence: CASSDGTSGVYEQYF. This chain connects TRBV6-1 to TRBJ2-7; 13 bases are a match to TRBD2. The CDR3 spans 15 residues. Germline V gene data show CDR1 as MNHNS and CDR2 as SASEGT. V gave up 3 bases and J gave up 3 bases; unmatched junction bases: 2.

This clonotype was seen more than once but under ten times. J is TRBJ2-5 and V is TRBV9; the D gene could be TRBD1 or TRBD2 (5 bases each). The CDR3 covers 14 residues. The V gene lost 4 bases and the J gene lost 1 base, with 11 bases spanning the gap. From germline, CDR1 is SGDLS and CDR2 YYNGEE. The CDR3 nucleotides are TGTGCCAGCAGCTCCAACGGGGCCCAAGAGACCCAGTACTTC. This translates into CASSSNGAQETQYF.

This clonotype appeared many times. The CDR3: CASSQISVGTDTQYF. Written as DNA, the CDR3 is TGCGCCAGCAGCCAAATTAGCGTCGGCACAGATACGCAGTATTTT. This rearrangement joins TRBV4-3 to TRBJ2-3, with D tentatively TRBD2 (5 bases). V was clipped by 2 bases and J by 1 base, with 10 bases between them. Germline V gene sequence: CDR1 LGHNA, CDR2 YSLEER. This CDR3 region has 15 residues.

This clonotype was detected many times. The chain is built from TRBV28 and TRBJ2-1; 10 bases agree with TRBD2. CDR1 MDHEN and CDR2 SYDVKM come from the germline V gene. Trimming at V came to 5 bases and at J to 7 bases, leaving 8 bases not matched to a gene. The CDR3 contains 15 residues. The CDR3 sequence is CASSLSSGRENEQFF. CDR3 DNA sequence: TGTGCCAGCAGTCTCTCTAGCGGGAGAGAGAATGAGCAGTTCTTC. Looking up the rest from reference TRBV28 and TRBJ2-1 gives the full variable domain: DVKVTQSSRYLVKRTGEKVFLECVQDMDHENMFWYRQDPGLGLRLIYFSYDVKMKEKGDIPEGYSVSREKKERFSLILESASTNQTSMYLCASSLSSGRENEQFFGPGTRLTVL.

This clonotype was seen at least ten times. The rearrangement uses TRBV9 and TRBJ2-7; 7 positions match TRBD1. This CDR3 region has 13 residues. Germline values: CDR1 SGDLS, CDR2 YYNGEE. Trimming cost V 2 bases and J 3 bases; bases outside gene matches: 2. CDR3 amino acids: CASSVRQGYEQYF. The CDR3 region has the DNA TGTGCCAGCAGCGTCCGACAGGGCTACGAGCAGTACTTC.

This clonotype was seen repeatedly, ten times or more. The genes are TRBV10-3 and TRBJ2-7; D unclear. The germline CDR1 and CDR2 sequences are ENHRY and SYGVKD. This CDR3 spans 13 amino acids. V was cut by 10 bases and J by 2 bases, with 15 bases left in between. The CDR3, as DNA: TGTGCCACACAGTTGGCCGGAACCTACGAGCAGTACTTC. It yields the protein CATQLAGTYEQYF.

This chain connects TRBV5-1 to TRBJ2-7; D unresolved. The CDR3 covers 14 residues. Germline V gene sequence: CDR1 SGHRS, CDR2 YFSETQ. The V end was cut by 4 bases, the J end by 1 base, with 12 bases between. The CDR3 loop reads CASSLEMGSYEQYF. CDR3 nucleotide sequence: TGCGCCAGCAGCCTCGAGATGGGGTCCTACGAGCAGTACTTC.

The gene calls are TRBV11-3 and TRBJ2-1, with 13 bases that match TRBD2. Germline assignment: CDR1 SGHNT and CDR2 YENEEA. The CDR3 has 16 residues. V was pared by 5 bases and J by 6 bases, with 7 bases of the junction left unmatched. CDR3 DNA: TGTGCCAGCAGCCCGGGACTAGCGGGAAGAGGCAATGAGCAGTTCTTC. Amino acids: CASSPGLAGRGNEQFF.

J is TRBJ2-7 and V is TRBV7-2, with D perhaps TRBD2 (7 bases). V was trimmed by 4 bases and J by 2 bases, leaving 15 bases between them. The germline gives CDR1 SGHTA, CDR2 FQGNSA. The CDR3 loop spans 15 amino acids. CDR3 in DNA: TGTGCCAGCAGCTGGGAACAGGGAGGGGCCTACGAGCAGTACTTC. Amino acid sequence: CASSWEQGGAYEQYF.

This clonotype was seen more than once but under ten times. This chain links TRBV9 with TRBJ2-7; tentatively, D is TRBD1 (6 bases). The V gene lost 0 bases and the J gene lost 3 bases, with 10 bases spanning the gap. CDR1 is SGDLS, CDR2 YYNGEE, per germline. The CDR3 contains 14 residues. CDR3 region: CASSVVGTSYEQYF. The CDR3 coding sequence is TGTGCCAGCAGCGTAGTGGGGACAAGCTACGAGCAGTACTTC.

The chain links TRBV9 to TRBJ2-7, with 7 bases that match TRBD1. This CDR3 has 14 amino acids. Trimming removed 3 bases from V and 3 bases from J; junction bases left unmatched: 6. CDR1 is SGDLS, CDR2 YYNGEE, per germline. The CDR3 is CASSADGTVYEQYF. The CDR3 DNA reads TGTGCCAGCAGCGCTGACGGGACAGTCTACGAGCAGTACTTC.

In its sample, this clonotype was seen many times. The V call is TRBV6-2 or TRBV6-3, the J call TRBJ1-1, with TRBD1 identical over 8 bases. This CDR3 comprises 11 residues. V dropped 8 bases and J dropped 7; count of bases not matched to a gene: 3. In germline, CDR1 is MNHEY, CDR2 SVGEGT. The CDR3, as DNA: TGTGCCAGCCACGACAGGGGTGAAGCTTTCTTT. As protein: CASHDRGEAFF.

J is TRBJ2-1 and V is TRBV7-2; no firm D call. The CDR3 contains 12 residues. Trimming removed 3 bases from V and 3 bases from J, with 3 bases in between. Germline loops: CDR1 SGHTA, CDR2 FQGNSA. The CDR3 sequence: CASSFDYNEQFF. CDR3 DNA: TGTGCCAGCAGCTTTGACTACAATGAGCAGTTCTTC. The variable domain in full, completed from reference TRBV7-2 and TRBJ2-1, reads GAGVSQSPSNKVTEKGKDVELRCDPISGHTALYWYRQSLGQGLEFLIYFQGNSAPDKSGLPSDRFSAERTGGSVSTLTIQRTQQEDSAVYLCASSFDYNEQFFGPGTRLTVL.